The 9 T cell receptor beta chains given below trace back to one sample, sequenced in a study of radiation and T cells in renal cell carcinoma (TCRdb year 2020). The receptor library was made with the immunoSEQ multiplex PCR assay. TCRdb obtained this table from immuneACCESS and retained in-frame rearrangements with V and J assigned. These tables miss some clones; where compared with another copy, unresolved V genes account for less than half of the shortfall, and the remainder is unexplained. Recorded for this sample are some 150,000 clones; 75% to 90% of them occurred a single time. The ten top clones hold roughly 23% of the sample. This specimen's time point label, interpreted: baseline pretreatment blood. Interpreted using the paper, the treatment or condition label stands for: 15 Gy SBRT to primary tumor, nephrectomy 4 weeks later. The sequencing used blood, collected from a patient whose treatment included radiotherapy and nephrectomy. All receptors derive from a woman between 50 and 59 years old with renal cell carcinoma.

The chain has TRBV7-2 and TRBJ1-2; 11 positions match TRBD1. J was trimmed by 6 bases and V by 5 bases; bases with no gene match: 8. Per germline, CDR1 SGHTA and CDR2 FQGNSA. This CDR3 is built from 15 residues. CDR3 sequence reads: CASSTGQGAGNGYTF. CDR3 DNA sequence: TGTGCCAGCAGCACAGGACAGGGGGCGGGGAATGGCTACACCTTC.

The CDR3: CASSSGTGINQPQHF. CDR3 nucleotides: TGTGCCAGCAGCTCCGGGACAGGGATCAATCAGCCCCAGCATTTT. The chain has TRBV7-9 and TRBJ1-5, with 9 positions matching TRBD1. Germline values: CDR1 SEHNR, CDR2 FQNEAQ (reference sequence). Trimming cost V 4 bases and J 3 bases; bases outside gene matches: 4. The CDR3 is made up of 15 amino acids. The variable domain in full, with the rest retrieved from reference TRBV7-9 and TRBJ1-5, is DTGVSQNPRHKITKRGQNVTFRCDPISEHNRLYWYRQTLGQGPEFLTYFQNEAQLEKSRLLSDRFSAERPKGSFSTLEIQRTEQGDSAMYLCASSSGTGINQPQHFGDGTRLSIL.

The genes are TRBV2 and TRBJ2-2; D remains ambiguous. This CDR3 spans 13 amino acids. Germline CDR1 is SNHLY and CDR2 is FYNNEI. Trimming shortened V by 7 bases and J by 0 bases, and 6 bases separated the two germline ends. The CDR3 sequence: CASTLPNTGELFF. The CDR3 nucleotides are TGTGCCAGCACCCTCCCGAACACCGGGGAGCTGTTTTTT.

The CDR3 DNA reads as TGTGCCAGCAGCTTGGACAGGGGAAGTTTGACCTACGAGCAGTACTTC. Its translation: CASSLDRGSLTYEQYF. The V gene is TRBV5-6, the J gene TRBJ2-7, with 7 bases matching TRBD1. V gave up 0 bases and J gave up 2 bases; unmatched junction bases: 8. Germline V gene sequence: CDR1 SGHDT, CDR2 YYEEEE. This CDR3 comprises 16 residues.

The rearrangement joins TRBV10-3 to TRBJ2-7; TRBD1 matches 7 bases. This CDR3 region has 14 residues. V was pared by 4 bases and J by 4 bases, with 7 bases of the junction left unmatched. The germline V gene encodes CDR1 ENHRY and CDR2 SYGVKD. The CDR3 DNA is TGTGCCATCAGTGCCCACCCACAGGGGTACGAGCAGTACTTC. Its protein product is CAISAHPQGYEQYF.

The chain is built from TRBV2 and TRBJ2-5, with unresolved D. Germline V gene sequence: CDR1 SNHLY, CDR2 FYNNEI. The CDR3 spans 13 residues. With 7 bases removed from V and 10 bases from J, the gap between germline ends came to 19 bases. The CDR3 coding sequence is TGTGCCAGCACTAAGGCTATCGCCGGAGACCAGTACTTC. Translated: CASTKAIAGDQYF.

This CDR3 is CASGQGARDTQYF. Here the CDR3 DNA reads TGTGCCAGCGGGCAGGGGGCGAGAGATACGCAGTATTTT. This chain uses TRBV6-6 with TRBJ2-3; 8 positions agree with TRBD1. Germline V lookup: CDR1 MNHNY, CDR2 SVGAGI (reference sequence). CDR3 length: 13 amino acids. After removal of 8 bases from V and 5 bases from J, the junction contained 6 bases not matched to a gene.

This chain connects TRBV14 to TRBJ1-2; D unclear. There are 17 residues in the CDR3. V lost 2 bases, J lost 5 bases, and 21 bases lay in between. Germline V gene lookup returns CDR1 SGHDN and CDR2 FVKESK. CDR3 sequence (DNA): TGTGCCAGCAGCCAATCCATCGGGTTCGGCACCCGGTATGGCTACACCTTC. It specifies CASSQSIGFGTRYGYTF.

The chain has TRBV7-8 and TRBJ2-7; D possibly corresponds to TRBD1 (6 bases). CDR1 is SGHVS and CDR2 is FQNEAQ in the germline V gene. Trimming left V 5 bases short and J 0 bases short, with 14 bases between. This CDR3 comprises 15 residues. The CDR3 DNA follows: TGTGCCAGCAGCCGAAACAGGGCCAGCTCCTACGAGCAGTACTTC. This encodes CASSRNRASSYEQYF.